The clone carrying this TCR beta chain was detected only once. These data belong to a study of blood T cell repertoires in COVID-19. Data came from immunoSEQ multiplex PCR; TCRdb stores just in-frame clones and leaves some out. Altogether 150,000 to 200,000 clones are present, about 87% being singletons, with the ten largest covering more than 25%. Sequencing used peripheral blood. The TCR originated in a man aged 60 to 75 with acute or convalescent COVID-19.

This CDR3 is CASSPVGGGAFF. The CDR3 DNA is TGTGCCAGCAGCCCTGTAGGGGGGGGAGCTTTCTTT. The chain has TRBV9 and TRBJ1-1; the D gene is possibly TRBD1 (6 bases). CDR1 and CDR2 (germline): SGDLS, YYNGEE. Trimming cost V 4 bases and J 10 bases, with 14 bases left between them. This CDR3 is 12 amino acids long.